This paragraph covers one TCR beta chain sequence. The source of the sample is a study of blood T cell repertoires in COVID-19. Study as a whole: Some COVID-19 samples were acute and others convalescent; all came from the United States, Italy and Spain. Sources were T cells, B-cell-depleted T cells, or PBMCs; the material itself was cDNA or gDNA.

How the authors handled the data: Estimates of nucleated cell counts were drawn from the amplification of reference gene primers. Data came from immunoSEQ multiplex PCR; TCRdb stores just in-frame clones and leaves some out. The DNA was the basis for D and trimming; V, J and clone size are from that table. The data contain tens of thousands of clones, roughly nine tenths of them seen just once; the ten biggest clones take up approximately 4%. J was trimmed by 2 bases and V by 4 bases; bases with no gene match: 5. Germline V gene data show CDR1 as LGHDT and CDR2 as YNNKEL (reference sequence). The CDR3 has 14 amino acids.

The chain employs TRBV3-1 (or the pseudogene TRBV3-2) and TRBJ2-7, with 7 bases that match TRBD1. Sample: peripheral blood. The receptor comes from a man aged 60 to 69 with acute or convalescent COVID-19. CDR3 coding DNA: TGTGCCAGCAGCCCGGACAGGATCGCCTACGAGCAGTACTTC. Encoded protein: CASSPDRIAYEQYF.